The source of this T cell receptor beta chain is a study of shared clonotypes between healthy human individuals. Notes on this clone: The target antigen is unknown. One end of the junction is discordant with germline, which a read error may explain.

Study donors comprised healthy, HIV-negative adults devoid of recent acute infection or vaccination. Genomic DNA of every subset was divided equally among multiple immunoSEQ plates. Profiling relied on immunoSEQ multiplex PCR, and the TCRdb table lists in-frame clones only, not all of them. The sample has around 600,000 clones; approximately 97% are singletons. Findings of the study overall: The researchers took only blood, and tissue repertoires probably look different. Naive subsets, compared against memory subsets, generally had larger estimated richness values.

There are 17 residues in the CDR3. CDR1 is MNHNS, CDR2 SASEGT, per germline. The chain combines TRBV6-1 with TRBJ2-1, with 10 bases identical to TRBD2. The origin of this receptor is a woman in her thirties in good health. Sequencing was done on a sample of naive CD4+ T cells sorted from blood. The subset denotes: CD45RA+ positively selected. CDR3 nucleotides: TGTGCCAGGAGTGGGCTAGCGGGAGTCAGGTCCTACAATGAGCAGTTCTTC. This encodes CARSGLAGVRSYNEQFF.